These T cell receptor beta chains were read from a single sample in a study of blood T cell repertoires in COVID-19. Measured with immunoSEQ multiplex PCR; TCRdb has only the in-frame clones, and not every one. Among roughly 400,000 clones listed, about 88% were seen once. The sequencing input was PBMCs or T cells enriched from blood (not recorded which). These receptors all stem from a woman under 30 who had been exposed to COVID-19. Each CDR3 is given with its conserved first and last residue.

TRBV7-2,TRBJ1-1,CASSFQGGANTEAFF
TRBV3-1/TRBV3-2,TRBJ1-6,CASSLTGFGTLHF
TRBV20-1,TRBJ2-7,CSASGVGLSYEQYF
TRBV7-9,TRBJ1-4,CASSPDRVGEKLFF
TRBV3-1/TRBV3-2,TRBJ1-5,CASSRNRNQPQHF
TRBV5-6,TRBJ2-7,CASSFPRTGGKNEQYF
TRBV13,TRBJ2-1,CASSPGAGAYNEQFF
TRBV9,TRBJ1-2,CASSVTQGANGYTF
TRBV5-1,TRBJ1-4,CASSSREFEEKLFF
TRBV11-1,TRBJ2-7,CASSYRTLLDYEQYF
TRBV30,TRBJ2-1,CAYNRLFGYNEQFF
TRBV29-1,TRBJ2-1,CSVEGTGVINEQFF
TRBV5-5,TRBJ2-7,CASSSSGTVIYEQYF
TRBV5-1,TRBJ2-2,CASLLVAGSDTGELFF
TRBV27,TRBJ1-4,CAHMGGQNEKLFF
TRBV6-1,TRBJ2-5,CASSEALFAGGETQYF
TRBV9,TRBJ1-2,CASSARDRGGPNYGYTF
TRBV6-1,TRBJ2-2,CASSELRSNTGELFF
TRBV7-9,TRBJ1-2,CASTGQGGSYTF
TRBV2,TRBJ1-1,CANLRVNTEAFF
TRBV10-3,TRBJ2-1,CAISETREASGRTGHNEQFF
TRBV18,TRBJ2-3,CASSRAGPHTDTQYF
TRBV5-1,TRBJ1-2,CASSLTGPGGYTF
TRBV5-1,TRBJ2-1,CASSLVVGTSRNEQFF
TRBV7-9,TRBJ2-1,CASSFPGQGDYNEQFF
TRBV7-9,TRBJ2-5,CASSQRLAGAKETQYF
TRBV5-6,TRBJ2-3,CASSLIRRGTSTDTQYF